These 23 T cell receptor beta chains were all obtained from the same sample, sequenced in a study of blood T cell repertoires in COVID-19. Assay used: immunoSEQ multiplex PCR; TCRdb lists only in-frame clones, some missing. This sample carries some 200,000 clones, approximately 90% of them seen once, and the ten largest clones take approximately 6.5%. The specimen was peripheral blood. The receptors were sampled from a woman aged 80 or over in a cohort sampled during active or convalescent COVID-19.

The V gene is TRBV6-5, the J gene TRBJ1-2, with a possible D match to TRBD1 (5 bases). The CDR3 is 15 amino acids. The germline V gene has CDR1 MNHEY and CDR2 SVGAGI. With 7 bases removed from V and 4 bases from J, the gap between germline ends came to 19 bases. The CDR3 DNA reads TGTGCCAGCACCCGTACCCGAAGGGGCCTCTATGGCTACACCTTC. It translates to CASTRTRRGLYGYTF.

The rearrangement joins TRBV7-2 to TRBJ2-1; D uncertain. Germline V lookup: CDR1 SGHTA, CDR2 FQGNSA. This CDR3 comprises 13 residues. Trimming pared 5 bases from V and 8 bases from J, leaving 13 bases between. The CDR3: CASSPPGWYEQFF. CDR3 nucleotides: TGTGCCAGCAGCCCACCCGGGTGGTATGAGCAGTTCTTC.

This chain uses TRBV5-4 with TRBJ2-5; 11 bases are shared with TRBD2. The CDR3 contains 17 residues. The germline V gene encodes CDR1 SGHNT and CDR2 YYREEE (reference sequence). V gave up 1 base and J gave up 2 bases; unmatched junction bases: 7. The CDR3 nucleotides are TGTGCCAGCAGCTTGTTAGTGGCTAGCGGGGGGCAAGAGACCCAGTACTTC. It specifies CASSLLVASGGQETQYF.

CDR3 sequence reads: CASSPHRPNQPQHF. The CDR3 region has the DNA TGTGCCAGTAGTCCGCACAGACCCAATCAGCCCCAGCATTTT. V usage is TRBV19 and J usage is TRBJ1-5, with D uncertain. The CDR3 sequence is 14 residues long. V lost 5 bases to trimming and J lost 3 bases, with 11 bases between them. Germline values: CDR1 LNHDA, CDR2 SQIVND (reference sequence).

This chain uses TRBV5-1 with TRBJ1-2; no firm D call. The germline gives CDR1 SGHRS, CDR2 YFSETQ. There are 14 residues in the CDR3. Trimming removed 0 bases at V and 5 bases at J, with 11 bases between. The DNA of the CDR3 is TGCGCCAGCAGCTTGGCCGAAGTCGGGTATGGCTACACCTTC. Residues: CASSLAEVGYGYTF.

The rearrangement uses TRBV24-1 and TRBJ2-7, with 7 bases aligning to TRBD2. J was trimmed by 8 bases and V by 4 bases; bases with no gene match: 7. Per germline, CDR1 KGHDR and CDR2 SFDVKD. The CDR3 covers 13 residues. The CDR3 is CATSDGGIGKQYF. CDR3 nucleotides: TGTGCCACCAGTGACGGGGGGATCGGCAAGCAGTACTTC.

CDR3 sequence reads: CASSLRGGLYEQYF. The CDR3 coding sequence is TGTGCCAGCAGCTTAAGGGGGGGCCTCTACGAGCAGTACTTC. The chain uses TRBV11-2 and TRBJ2-7, with a weak D call TRBD2 (7 bases). V was pared by 2 bases and J by 3 bases, with 11 bases between. The V gene's germline CDR1 is SGHAT and CDR2 FQNNGV. The length of the CDR3 is 14 residues.

This chain links TRBV3-1 (or the pseudogene TRBV3-2) with TRBJ1-1; tentatively, D is TRBD1 (6 bases). This CDR3 region has 15 residues. Trimming pared 4 bases from V and 1 base from J, leaving 13 bases between. Germline CDR1 is LGHDT and CDR2 is YNNKEL (reference sequence). The CDR3 here is CASSRGTLTNTEAFF. In DNA, the CDR3 is TGTGCCAGCAGCCGGGGGACACTAACGAACACTGAAGCTTTCTTT.

V gene TRBV19 combines with J gene TRBJ2-3; 12 nucleotides agree with TRBD2. The junction had 8 bases not matched to a gene; V was cut back by 1 base and J by 0 bases. Germline V gives CDR1 LNHDA, CDR2 SQIVND (reference sequence). The CDR3 runs 19 residues. The CDR3 region has the DNA TGTGCCAGTAGTATAGCTGGCCTAGCGGGAGGGACTAGCACAGATACGCAGTATTTT. Its translation: CASSIAGLAGGTSTDTQYF.

V usage is TRBV19 and J usage is TRBJ1-1; 9 bases agree with TRBD1. J was trimmed by 2 bases and V by 4 bases; bases with no gene match: 2. Germline loops: CDR1 LNHDA, CDR2 SQIVND (reference sequence). The CDR3 has 14 amino acids. The CDR3 region is CASSKDRGNTEAFF. The CDR3 bases are TGTGCCAGTAGTAAGGACAGGGGAAACACTGAAGCTTTCTTT.

This chain links TRBV27 with TRBJ2-7; 11 bases fit TRBD2. J lost 3 bases, V lost 5 bases, and 6 bases had no gene match. CDR1 and CDR2 from the germline V gene are MNHEY and SMNVEV (reference sequence). CDR3 length: 15 amino acids. For the CDR3, the DNA is TGTGCCAGCAGTGCGACTAGCGGGGCTCACTACGAGCAGTACGTC. It encodes CASSATSGAHYEQYV.

The genes are TRBV4-1 and TRBJ1-1, with D possibly being TRBD1 (5 bases). V was cut by 6 bases and J by 3 bases, with 14 bases left in between. CDR1 is MGHRA, CDR2 YSYEKL, per germline. This CDR3 comprises 14 residues. The CDR3 region has the DNA TGCGCCAGCAGACATTGGGGGGATGACACTGAAGCTTTCTTT. Translation gives CASRHWGDDTEAFF.

This chain joins TRBV19 and TRBJ1-1, with D possibly matching TRBD1 (5 bases). Germline V gene sequence: CDR1 LNHDA, CDR2 SQIVND (reference sequence). Trimming took 7 bases from V and 9 from J, leaving 21 bases between them. The CDR3 consists of 14 residues. The CDR3 is CASTSPFGGLKAFF. CDR3 DNA sequence: TGTGCCAGTACCAGCCCTTTCGGGGGACTAAAAGCTTTCTTT.

The chain has TRBV5-1 and TRBJ1-2, with a weak D call TRBD1 (6 bases). The CDR3 length is 13 residues. CDR1 is SGHRS and CDR2 is YFSETQ in the germline V gene. Trimming took 0 bases from V and 3 from J, leaving 6 bases between them. The chain's CDR3 is CASSLGQDYGYTF. The CDR3, as DNA: TGCGCCAGCAGCTTGGGACAGGACTATGGCTACACCTTC.

This clone has more than one count but fewer than ten. Different DNA sequences within this sample yield the same CDR3. The genes are TRBV19 and TRBJ2-3; 9 positions match TRBD2. Per germline, CDR1 LNHDA and CDR2 SQIVND (reference sequence). This CDR3 region has 14 residues. Trimming removed 10 bases from V and 0 bases from J; junction bases left unmatched: 5. CDR3 sequence: CATQGLASTDTQYF. CDR3 coding DNA: TGTGCCACCCAGGGACTAGCTAGCACAGATACGCAGTATTTT.

The chain has TRBV3-1 (or the pseudogene TRBV3-2) and TRBJ2-5; D is perhaps TRBD2 (7 bases). CDR1 and CDR2 (germline): LGHDT, YNNKEL (reference sequence). The CDR3 contains 18 residues. Trimming took off 6 bases at V and 5 bases at J, with 28 bases between the two ends. The CDR3 bases are TGTGCCAGCAGTCGCGGGACTACGAGAAATTCAGGGGAGGAGACCCAGTACTTC. This sequence encodes CASSRGTTRNSGEETQYF.

The genes are TRBV10-3 and TRBJ1-5; 11 bases align to TRBD1. Per germline, CDR1 ENHRY and CDR2 SYGVKD. V trimming: 4 bases; J trimming: 6 bases; junction bases outside the gene matches: 14. CDR3 size: 18 residues. The CDR3 loop is CAISGGQGVEGVGQPQHF. DNA of the CDR3: TGTGCCATCAGTGGGGGACAGGGGGTAGAAGGAGTGGGTCAGCCCCAGCATTTT.

CDR3 nucleotide sequence: TGTGCCAGCAGCCCGAGACAGGGGATTGCTGATACGCAGTATTTT. This sequence encodes CASSPRQGIADTQYF. V and J are TRBV11-2 and TRBJ2-3; 8 nucleotides match TRBD1. The trim removed 5 bases at V and 6 bases at J, leaving 10 bases unmatched. The CDR3 runs 15 residues. In germline, CDR1 is SGHAT, CDR2 FQNNGV.

J is TRBJ2-7 and V is TRBV5-4, with TRBD1 matching 9 bases. CDR3 length: 18 residues. Unmatched junction bases numbered 14, after V lost 2 bases and J lost 2 bases. Germline CDR1 is SGHNT and CDR2 is YYREEE (reference sequence). The CDR3 coding sequence is TGTGCCAGCAGCTTCGATCTCTGGGGGACAGGGTTTACCTACGAGCAGTACTTC. Translation gives CASSFDLWGTGFTYEQYF. The full variable domain, rest sourced from reference TRBV5-4 and TRBJ2-7, is ETGVTQSPTHLIKTRGQQVTLRCSSQSGHNTVSWYQQALGQGPQFIFQYYREEENGRGNFPPRFSGLQFPNYSSELNVNALELDDSALYLCASSFDLWGTGFTYEQYFGPGTRLTVT.

This clone showed up just a few times. The chain employs TRBV7-7 and TRBJ1-4; D is possibly TRBD1 (6 bases). V gave up 5 bases and J gave up 5 bases, with 15 bases separating them. Germline CDR1 reads SSHAT; CDR2 reads FNYEAQ (reference sequence). The CDR3 sequence is 15 residues long. The CDR3 spells CASSATDGQNEKLFF. The CDR3 DNA sequence: TGTGCCAGCAGCGCGACGGACGGACAGAATGAAAAACTGTTTTTT.

The J gene is TRBJ2-3, the V gene TRBV11-2, with TRBD2 matching over 9 bases. V trimming: 7 bases; J trimming: 2 bases; junction bases outside the gene matches: 13. This CDR3 contains 17 residues. Germline loops: CDR1 SGHAT, CDR2 FQNNGV. This CDR3 is CASTFGLASGTTDTQYF. The CDR3 coding sequence is TGTGCCAGCACCTTTGGACTAGCGAGTGGGACCACAGATACGCAGTATTTT.

This clone has only a few counts. The chain employs TRBV6-1 and TRBJ1-1; D is unresolved. Germline CDR1 MNHNS, CDR2 SASEGT. Trimming pared 1 base from V and 7 bases from J, leaving 13 bases between. The CDR3 runs 14 residues. The CDR3 region is CASSEVSRESEAFF. The CDR3 DNA sequence: TGTGCCAGCAGTGAAGTTAGTAGGGAGAGTGAAGCTTTCTTT.

The chain combines TRBV7-2 with TRBJ2-2; 10 nucleotides match TRBD2. This CDR3 has 15 amino acids. Trimming removed 4 bases from V and 3 bases from J; junction bases left unmatched: 2. Looked up from germline, CDR1 is SGHTA and CDR2 is FQGNSA. The DNA for the CDR3 is TGTGCCAGCAGCTCCGGACTAGCGGACACCGGGGAGCTGTTTTTT. Its translation: CASSSGLADTGELFF.